The 16 T cell receptor beta chains below come from one sample, sequenced in a study of beta chain features in type 1 diabetes. Study results and caveats: Among patients with Type 1 diabetes, TCRB CDR3s were moderately but significantly shorter in every one of the four CD4+ subsets.

The study reverse transcribed the entire isolated RNA, so it sequenced expressed TCRB transcripts. This table comes from immunoSEQ multiplex PCR, and its TCRdb copy is limited to in-frame clones, with some not included. The data contain approximately 270,000 clones, roughly an eighth of them singletons. No cognate antigen is known for these TCRs. The sample was naive CD4+ T cells from blood. The source of these receptors is a man aged 25 to 40 with type 1 diabetes.

The V gene is TRBV10-3, the J gene TRBJ2-7; no definite D call. V dropped 3 bases and J dropped 1 base, with 7 bases sitting between them. Germline CDR1 and CDR2: ENHRY and SYGVKD. The CDR3 is 13 residues long. In nucleotides, the CDR3 is TGTGCCATCAGTGATGAGAAATCCTACGAGCAGTACTTC. Protein: CAISDEKSYEQYF.

The chain recombines TRBV18 with TRBJ2-7; D might be TRBD2 (6 bases). Germline V gives CDR1 KGHSH, CDR2 LQKENI. The CDR3 runs to 13 residues. The V end lost 3 bases, the J end lost 7 bases, and 13 bases lay between the germline ends. The CDR3 loop is CASSPPTGREQYF. The CDR3 DNA is TGTGCCAGCTCACCCCCTACTGGGAGGGAGCAGTACTTC.

The chain uses TRBV5-4 and TRBJ2-5; TRBD1 matches at 10 bases. This CDR3 is 15 amino acids long. V lost 2 bases to trimming and J lost 6 bases; unmatched junction nucleotides: 7. In germline, CDR1 is SGHNT, CDR2 YYREEE (reference sequence). CDR3 bases: TGTGCCAGCAGCTTAAGGGACAGGGGTTTGCAGACCCAGTACTTC. This translates into CASSLRDRGLQTQYF. The variable domain in full, with the rest retrieved from reference TRBV5-4 and TRBJ2-5, is ETGVTQSPTHLIKTRGQQVTLRCSSQSGHNTVSWYQQALGQGPQFIFQYYREEENGRGNFPPRFSGLQFPNYSSELNVNALELDDSALYLCASSLRDRGLQTQYFGPGTRLLVL.

The V and J genes are TRBV7-2 and TRBJ1-1, with D perhaps matching TRBD1 (5 bases). CDR1 and CDR2 from the germline V gene are SGHTA and FQGNSA. The CDR3 length is 14 residues. V shed 7 bases and J shed 1 base, with 13 bases lying between them. This CDR3 is CASTYRDRNTEAFF. The CDR3 coding sequence is TGTGCCAGCACCTACCGAGACAGGAACACTGAAGCTTTCTTT. The variable domain in full, completed from reference TRBV7-2 and TRBJ1-1, reads GAGVSQSPSNKVTEKGKDVELRCDPISGHTALYWYRQSLGQGLEFLIYFQGNSAPDKSGLPSDRFSAERTGGSVSTLTIQRTQQEDSAVYLCASTYRDRNTEAFFGQGTRLTVV.

This clone occurred a few times. The rearrangement joins TRBV6-6 to TRBJ2-1, with 7 bases identical to TRBD2. Germline loops: CDR1 MNHNY, CDR2 SVGAGI (reference sequence). The CDR3 totals 15 residues. V lost 6 bases, J lost 4 bases, and 9 bases stayed unmatched. This CDR3 is CASSYQGGPYNEQFF. As DNA, the CDR3 is TGTGCCAGCAGCTACCAGGGAGGGCCGTACAATGAGCAGTTCTTC.

This clone was found a few times. The chain carries TRBV18 and TRBJ2-7; tentatively, D is TRBD1 (6 bases). The V gene lost 0 bases and the J gene lost 3 bases, with 12 bases spanning the gap. This CDR3 spans 15 amino acids. Germline CDR1 KGHSH, CDR2 LQKENI. CDR3: CASSPPAGDLYEQYF. CDR3 coding DNA: TGTGCCAGCTCACCACCGGCAGGGGACCTCTACGAGCAGTACTTC. The complete variable domain, with remaining parts taken from reference TRBV18 and TRBJ2-7, reads NAGVMQNPRHLVRRRGQEARLRCSPMKGHSHVYWYRQLPEEGLKFMVYLQKENIIDESGMPKERFSAEFPKEGPSILRIQQVVRGDSAAYFCASSPPAGDLYEQYFGPGTRLTVT.

The V and J genes are TRBV9 and TRBJ2-7, with TRBD1 matching 7 bases. V lost 0 bases, J lost 2 bases, and 8 bases stayed unmatched. This CDR3 is 16 amino acids long. From germline, CDR1 is SGDLS and CDR2 YYNGEE. CDR3 loop: CASSVGGQPSTYEQYF. CDR3 DNA sequence: TGTGCCAGCAGCGTAGGGGGACAGCCCAGTACCTACGAGCAGTACTTC. The variable domain in full, completed from reference TRBV9 and TRBJ2-7, reads DSGVTQTPKHLITATGQRVTLRCSPRSGDLSVYWYQQSLDQGLQFLIQYYNGEERAKGNILERFSAQQFPDLHSELNLSSLELGDSALYFCASSVGGQPSTYEQYFGPGTRLTVT.

This clone has just a few counts. The V gene is TRBV28, the J gene TRBJ2-4; 8 nucleotides agree with TRBD2. V was pared by 7 bases and J by 4 bases, with 6 bases of the junction left unmatched. Looked up from germline, CDR1 is MDHEN and CDR2 is SYDVKM. The CDR3 is made up of 14 amino acids. The CDR3 bases are TGTGCCAGCACCATTCCGGGGGGGAAAAACATTCAGTACTTC. Encoded protein: CASTIPGGKNIQYF.

This clone was seen more than once but under ten times. The chain joins TRBV10-3 to TRBJ2-1; weak D call: TRBD2 (5 bases). The germline V and J ends were trimmed by 8 bases and 8 bases, with 10 bases remaining between them. The CDR3 spans 11 residues. Per germline, CDR1 ENHRY and CDR2 SYGVKD. The CDR3 spells CAIGGSHEQFF. The CDR3 region has the DNA TGTGCCATCGGAGGCTCTCATGAGCAGTTCTTC.

The chain couples TRBV29-1 to TRBJ2-4; a possible D gene is TRBD2 (5 bases). Trimming shortened V by 5 bases and J by 6 bases, and 8 bases separated the two germline ends. Per the germline V gene, CDR1 is SQVTM and CDR2 is ANQGSEA. The CDR3 sequence is 11 residues long. The CDR3: CSVLGGNIQYF. CDR3 nucleotides: TGCAGCGTTTTAGGAGGAAACATTCAGTACTTC.

This clone was picked up a small number of times. The chain combines TRBV18 with TRBJ1-1; no definite D call. The CDR3 totals 14 residues. Trimming pared 3 bases from V and 5 bases from J, leaving 13 bases between. Germline CDR1 and CDR2: KGHSH and LQKENI. The CDR3 DNA is TGTGCCAGCTCACCCTTTGAACGGGGAACTGAAGCTTTCTTT. Amino acids: CASSPFERGTEAFF.

The sample holds a few counts of this clone. This chain connects TRBV10-3 to TRBJ2-1; 10 nucleotides align to TRBD2. The V gene end was trimmed by 0 bases and the J gene end by 4 bases; junction bases not matched to a gene: 6. Germline V gene lookup returns CDR1 ENHRY and CDR2 SYGVKD. This CDR3 is 17 amino acids long. The CDR3 nucleotides read TGTGCCATCAGTGAGTCGCGAAGCGGGAGGGCTTACAATGAGCAGTTCTTC. Translated, it gives CAISESRSGRAYNEQFF.

The J gene is TRBJ2-3, the V gene TRBV5-1, with TRBD2 identical over 8 bases. The CDR3 is 15 residues long. Per the germline V gene, CDR1 is SGHRS and CDR2 is YFSETQ. V lost 4 bases and J lost 4; bases outside the gene matches: 8. The CDR3 reads CASSQSGSEADTQYF. The CDR3 DNA is TGCGCCAGCAGCCAAAGCGGGAGTGAGGCAGATACGCAGTATTTT.

The rearrangement uses TRBV7-9 and TRBJ1-2, with D hard to call. This CDR3 is 14 amino acids long. Germline V gene sequence: CDR1 SEHNR, CDR2 FQNEAQ (reference sequence). V shed 5 bases and J shed 3 bases, with 13 bases lying between them. CDR3 nucleotide sequence: TGTGCCAGCAGCCGAGGCCGCGGGGACTATGGCTACACCTTC. Translating it yields CASSRGRGDYGYTF.

This clone was seen a few times. The chain recombines TRBV7-9 with TRBJ1-1; possible D gene TRBD1, 6 bases. From germline, CDR1 is SEHNR and CDR2 FQNEAQ (reference sequence). The CDR3 extends over 14 amino acids. Trimming took off 10 bases at V and 2 bases at J, with 17 bases between the two ends. Written as DNA, the CDR3 is TGTGCCATCCAGGGGACAAGAGCCAACACTGAAGCTTTCTTT. It specifies CAIQGTRANTEAFF.

The chain carries TRBV29-1 and TRBJ2-1; 16 bases are a match to TRBD2. The CDR3 contains 15 residues. V was pared by 7 bases and J by 3 bases, with 3 bases of the junction left unmatched. Germline values: CDR1 SQVTM, CDR2 ANQGSEA. The DNA of the CDR3 is TGCAGCGCCGGGACTAGCGGGAGGGACTACAATGAGCAGTTCTTC. Translated, it gives CSAGTSGRDYNEQFF.